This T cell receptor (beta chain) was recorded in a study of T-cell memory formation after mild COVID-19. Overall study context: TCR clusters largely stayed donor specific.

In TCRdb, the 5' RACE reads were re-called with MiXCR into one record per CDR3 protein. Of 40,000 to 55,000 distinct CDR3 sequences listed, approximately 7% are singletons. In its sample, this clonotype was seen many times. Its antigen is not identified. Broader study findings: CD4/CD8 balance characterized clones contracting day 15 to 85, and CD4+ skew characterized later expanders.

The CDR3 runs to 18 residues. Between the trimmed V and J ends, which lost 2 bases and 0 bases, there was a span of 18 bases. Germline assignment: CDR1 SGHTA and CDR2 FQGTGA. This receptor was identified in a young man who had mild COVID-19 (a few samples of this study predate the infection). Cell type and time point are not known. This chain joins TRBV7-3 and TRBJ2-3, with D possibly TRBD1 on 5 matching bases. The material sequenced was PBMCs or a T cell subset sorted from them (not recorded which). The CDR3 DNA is TGTGCCAGCAGCTTATGGGTGAGACAGTCTCTAAGCACAGATACGCAGTATTTT. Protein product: CASSLWVRQSLSTDTQYF.